The present entry profiles one T cell receptor (beta chain) with its context. The CDR3 consists of 14 residues. With 5 bases removed from V and 4 bases from J, the gap between germline ends came to 14 bases. The germline V gene has CDR1 LNHDA and CDR2 SQIVND (reference sequence). Clones were sequenced by immunoSEQ multiplex PCR, and TCRdb holds only the in-frame ones, with some missing. The table lists over 100,000 clones, about nine tenths of them singletons. These data originate in a study of control samples from healthy donors and cancer patients. Sequenced input: blood. This TCR was recovered from a human donor in good health. The donor label of this sample is uncertain. The rearrangement uses TRBV19 and TRBJ1-2; the D gene is possibly TRBD1 (5 bases). The CDR3 DNA sequence: TGTGCCAGTAGTTTCAATGGGGGAAGCTATGGCTACACCTTC. It specifies CASSFNGGSYGYTF.